A selection of T cell receptor beta chains follows, all from one sample in a study of CD8+CD57+ T cells in acquired aplastic anemia. TCRdb itself ran the reads through MiXCR, one entry per CDR3 protein. The sample has around 200,000 distinct CDR3 sequences, roughly 45% seen once. The material sequenced was sorted CD4+, CD8+, or CD8+CD57+ T cells (not recorded which) from PBMCs. Receptor source: a human donor with aplastic anemia. Both conserved end residues are part of each CDR3. A D gene is named only where the DNA matches it firmly. Clone size is stated in some rows and not others, as once, few, many or a class when expanded.

.,TRBJ1-1,.,TRBV9,TGTGCCAGCAGCGTCGGACTAGACTCTGAAGCTTTCTTT,CASSVGLDSEAFF
.,TRBJ2-1,many,TRBV20-1,TGCAGTGCTCCTAAGGGGTCCTCCCAGTCTAATGAGCAGTTCTTC,CSAPKGSSQSNEQFF
.,TRBJ2-7,many,TRBV19,TGTGCCAGTAGCCCTCGGACCCAAACCTACGAGCAGTACTTC,CASSPRTQTYEQYF
.,TRBJ1-3,.,TRBV7-6,TGTGCCAGCAGCTTAGATGGTACAACTGGAAACACCATATATTTT,CASSLDGTTGNTIYF
.,TRBJ2-1,.,TRBV2,TGTGCCAGCGGTTCTCAGGGAAATGAGCAGTTCTTC,CASGSQGNEQFF
.,TRBJ1-1,.,TRBV20-1,TGCAGTGCTATTGGCGGGGGCTATGGGAACACTGAAGCCTTCTTT,CSAIGGGYGNTEAFF
.,TRBJ2-2,many,TRBV10-3,TGTGCCATCTATGGGGACACCGGGGAGCTGTTTTTT,CAIYGDTGELFF
.,TRBJ1-1,many,TRBV11-2,TGTGCCAGCAGCCAGGGTATCACTGAAGCTTTCTTT,CASSQGITEAFF
.,TRBJ1-6,.,TRBV7-2,TGTGCCAGCAGCTTGACCAGGCACTCTGAGCGCTCACCCCTCCACTTT,CASSLTRHSERSPLHF
.,TRBJ1-1,many,TRBV6-6,TGTGCCAGCTGTAAAGGGACTGAAGCTTTCTTT,CASCKGTEAFF
.,TRBJ1-2,.,TRBV5-8,TGTGCCAGCAGCCCGGGTGGGGCGTCCGTGAACTATGGCTACACCTTC,CASSPGGASVNYGYTF
.,TRBJ2-1,many,TRBV2,TGTGCCAGCAGCGACGGCTTAAACTCCTACAATGAGCAGTTCTTC,CASSDGLNSYNEQFF
TRBD1,TRBJ1-6,.,TRBV20-1,TGCAGTGCTAGGCAGGGGGAGAGCTCCTATAATTCACCCCTCCACTTT,CSARQGESSYNSPLHF
.,TRBJ1-2,many,TRBV19,TGTGCCAGTACCCCCGGGGGGCAGGTTTATGGCTACACCTTC,CASTPGGQVYGYTF
TRBD2,TRBJ2-5,.,TRBV10-3,TGTGCCATCAGTAGCGGGGGGTTGTGGACCCAGTACTTC,CAISSGGLWTQYF
TRBD1,TRBJ2-5,.,TRBV29-1,TGCAGCGTTCGCGCGGAACTGAGGACAGGACAAGAGACCCAGTACTTC,CSVRAELRTGQETQYF
.,TRBJ1-2,many,TRBV4-2,TGTGCCAGCAGCCAAGCCGCGTGGCGGGGAGGTGGCGGGGGAACCTATGGCTACACCTTC,CASSQAAWRGGGGGTYGYTF
TRBD1,TRBJ1-4,.,TRBV7-2,TGTGCCAGCAGCTTAGTGGGGGGGGATGACAGGGCCGAAAAACTGTTTTTT,CASSLVGGDDRAEKLFF
.,TRBJ2-7,.,TRBV20-1,TGCAGTGCTAGAGAAGCCAGGAATGGCGAGCAGTACTTC,CSAREARNGEQYF
.,TRBJ2-7,.,TRBV19,TGTGCTAGTAGTATGTACGTGGGGAGCTCCTACGAGCAGTACTTC,CASSMYVGSSYEQYF
.,TRBJ1-5,.,TRBV6-1,TGTGCCAGCAGTGATCGGGGGGGGGTACAGGTCTGGCAGCCCCAGCATTTT,CASSDRGGVQVWQPQHF
.,TRBJ1-1,many,TRBV20-1,TGCAGTGCTAGAGAGGGTCGGGATGGGATCACTGAAGCTTTCTTT,CSAREGRDGITEAFF
.,TRBJ2-5,.,TRBV19,TGTGCCAGCCGGGGAGGACAGACCCAGTACTTC,CASRGGQTQYF
.,TRBJ2-7,.,TRBV13,TGTGCCAGCAGCTTAGACACCGCAGGCTACGAGCAGTACTTC,CASSLDTAGYEQYF
.,TRBJ2-7,.,TRBV3-1,TGCGCCAGCAGTGAGTCCTGGGAGGGGGGGATCTACGAGCAGTACTTC,CASSESWEGGIYEQYF
.,TRBJ2-5,.,TRBV10-3,TGTGCCATCAGTGCCTCGCTTGGGGGGAGGGAGACCCAGTACTTC,CAISASLGGRETQYF
.,TRBJ1-1,many,TRBV7-9,TGTGCCAGCAGCTTAGGCGGGGGAGCTGAAGCTTTCTTT,CASSLGGGAEAFF
.,TRBJ2-3,.,TRBV20-1,TGCAGTGCTAGAGCGACCCATGGGTTGCTAGACCAAAGCACAGATACGCAGTATTTT,CSARATHGLLDQSTDTQYF
.,TRBJ1-2,.,TRBV6-1,TGTGCCAGCAGTGAAGCGGAGGGGCGGATAGGTAACTATGGCTACACCTTC,CASSEAEGRIGNYGYTF
TRBD1,TRBJ1-1,many,TRBV10-3,TGTGCCATCACCGGCCAGGGGGCGGGGGTAGGTGGCACTGAAGCTTTCTTT,CAITGQGAGVGGTEAFF
TRBD2,TRBJ2-5,many,TRBV20-1,TGCAGTGCTCCTGCTAGCGGGGAGGAGACCCAGTACTTC,CSAPASGEETQYF
.,TRBJ1-6,.,TRBV5-8,TGTGCCAGCACCCAACTCATAGGACAAGGGGGTAGGTCACCCCTCCACTTT,CASTQLIGQGGRSPLHF
.,TRBJ1-1,many,TRBV20-1,TGCAGTGCTAGAGAGGGTCACAGAATGAACACTGAAGCTTTCTTT,CSAREGHRMNTEAFF
TRBD1,TRBJ2-5,many,TRBV3-1,TGTGCCAGCAGCCAAGTGAGCGGGACAGGGAGGGAGACCCAGTACTTC,CASSQVSGTGRETQYF
.,TRBJ2-3,.,TRBV20-1,TGCAGTGCTAGAGGGGGGATAGATACGCAGTATTTT,CSARGGIDTQYF
.,TRBJ1-2,many,TRBV5-1,TGCGCCAGCAGCTTGGCGGCAGGGGAAGGCTACACCTTC,CASSLAAGEGYTF
TRBD1,TRBJ1-1,many,TRBV7-8,TGTGCCAGCAGCTTAGGGAGACAGGGCTTAGGAGCTTTCTTT,CASSLGRQGLGAFF
TRBD1,TRBJ1-6,.,TRBV25-1,TGTGCCAGCAGCCCTGGACAGGGGGTCAACTCCTATAATTCACCCCTCCACTTT,CASSPGQGVNSYNSPLHF
TRBD1,TRBJ2-1,many,TRBV20-1,TGCAGTGGAAACCTAGGACAGGGGGTGGGTGAGCAGTTCTTC,CSGNLGQGVGEQFF
.,TRBJ2-5,.,TRBV3-1,TGTGCCAGCAGCCAAAGAGCGGACCAAGAGACCCAGTACTTC,CASSQRADQETQYF
TRBD1,TRBJ2-5,.,TRBV19,TGTGCCAGTAGTTCGACAGGGGGGAGTGGAGAGACCCAGTACTTC,CASSSTGGSGETQYF
TRBD1,TRBJ1-1,many,TRBV15,TGTGCCACCAGCAGGGACAACAGGGGGCGAGGTACTGAAGCTTTCTTT,CATSRDNRGRGTEAFF
.,TRBJ2-3,many,TRBV10-3,TGTGCCATCAGTGAGGGGGGCGGGGGCGGGACAGATACGCAGTATTTT,CAISEGGGGGTDTQYF
TRBD2,TRBJ2-3,.,TRBV15,TGTGCCACCAGCAGTGACCGAGCGGGGGGATTCACAGATACGCAGTATTTT,CATSSDRAGGFTDTQYF
.,TRBJ2-7,.,TRBV28,TGTGCCAGCAGTCCTCCGGGATTTTACTCCTACGAGCAGTACTTC,CASSPPGFYSYEQYF
TRBD1,TRBJ2-3,.,TRBV28,TGTGCCAGCAGCACAGGGGAATGGGGCACAGATACGCAGTATTTT,CASSTGEWGTDTQYF
.,TRBJ1-1,.,TRBV2,TGTGCCAGCAGTGAAGCGCGTCGGAACACTGAAGCTTTCTTT,CASSEARRNTEAFF
.,TRBJ1-1,few,TRBV3-1,TGTGCCAGCAGCCCCCCCGACCGCCCCGAAGCTTTCTTT,CASSPPDRPEAFF
TRBD1,TRBJ2-5,many,TRBV9,TGTGCCAGCAGCGTAGGGACAGGTGACCAAGAGACCCAGTACTTC,CASSVGTGDQETQYF
.,TRBJ1-3,once,TRBV19,TGTGCCAGTAGTATAACGCCGGTAAACACCATATATTTT,CASSITPVNTIYF
TRBD1,TRBJ2-4,.,TRBV12-3/TRBV12-4,TGTGCCAGCAGTTTAGGGACAGGGGGCGGAGGTTTTAAAAACATTCAGTACTTC,CASSLGTGGGGFKNIQYF